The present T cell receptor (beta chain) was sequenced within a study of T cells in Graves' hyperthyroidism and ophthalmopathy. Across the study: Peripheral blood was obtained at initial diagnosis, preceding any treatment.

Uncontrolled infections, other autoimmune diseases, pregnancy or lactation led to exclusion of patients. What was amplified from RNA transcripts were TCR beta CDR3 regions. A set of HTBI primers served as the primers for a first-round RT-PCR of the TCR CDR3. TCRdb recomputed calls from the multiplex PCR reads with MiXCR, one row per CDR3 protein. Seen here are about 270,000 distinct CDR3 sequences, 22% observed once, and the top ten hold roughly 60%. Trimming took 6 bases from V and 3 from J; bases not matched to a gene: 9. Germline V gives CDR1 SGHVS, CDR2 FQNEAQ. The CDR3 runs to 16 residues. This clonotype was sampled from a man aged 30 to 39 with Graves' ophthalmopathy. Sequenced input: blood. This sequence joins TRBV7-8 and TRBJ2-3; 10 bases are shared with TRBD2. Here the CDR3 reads CASRTSSGSRTDTQYF. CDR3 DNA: TGTGCCAGCAGGACCTCTAGCGGGAGTAGGACAGATACGCAGTATTTT.